One and the same sample provided the 14 T cell receptor beta chains below, sequenced in a study of blood T cells in healthy people across ages. The second PCR ran about 6 to 12 cycles with a sample-barcoded 5' primer and J-beta primers. TCRdb passed the 5' RACE reads through MiXCR, listing each CDR3 protein once. The table includes around 710,000 distinct CDR3 sequences, 35% to 45% detected once. Specimen: blood. The receptors shown here come from a woman aged 55-70 years in good health.

This chain uses TRBV7-2 with TRBJ1-2, with TRBD1 as a possible D gene (6 bases). V was cut by 5 bases and J by 1 base, with 14 bases left in between. The CDR3 is 15 residues long. Germline V lookup: CDR1 SGHTA, CDR2 FQGNSA. The CDR3 here is CASSAEQGFNYGYTF. In DNA form, the CDR3 reads TGTGCCAGCAGCGCAGAACAGGGATTTAACTATGGCTACACCTTC.

V usage is TRBV4-3 and J usage is TRBJ2-5; 14 nucleotides align to TRBD2. V shed 5 bases and J 7 bases; nucleotides not matched to a gene: 6. The CDR3 is 15 residues long. Germline CDR1 and CDR2: LGHNA and YSLEER. CDR3 amino acids: CASSSGTSGRGTQYF. CDR3 DNA sequence: TGCGCCAGCAGCTCCGGGACTAGCGGGAGAGGGACCCAGTACTTC.

The sample holds many counts of this clonotype. J is TRBJ1-6 and V is TRBV28; 7 bases line up with TRBD1. Trimming cost V 1 base and J 7 bases; bases outside gene matches: 13. The germline V gene has CDR1 MDHEN and CDR2 SYDVKM. The CDR3 contains 18 residues. The DNA for the CDR3 is TGTGCCAGCAGTTTATCCCCAAACAACAGGGGTGGCAATTCACCCCTCCACTTT. Protein product: CASSLSPNNRGGNSPLHF.

This clonotype was observed a few times. The CDR3 is CASSHSLNTGELFF. CDR3 in DNA: TGTGCCAGCAGCCATTCCTTAAACACCGGGGAGCTGTTTTTT. The chain recombines TRBV4-2 with TRBJ2-2; D is undetermined. Germline V lookup: CDR1 LGHNA, CDR2 YNFKEQ. V was shortened by 3 bases and J by 2 bases, with 7 bases between the two germline ends. The CDR3 runs to 14 residues.

The rearrangement joins TRBV28 to TRBJ1-3; D is unresolved. Per germline, CDR1 MDHEN and CDR2 SYDVKM. Trimming removed 3 bases from V and 1 base from J, with 10 bases in between. The CDR3 consists of 15 residues. This chain's CDR3 is CASSFHGGSGNTIYF. The CDR3 DNA reads as TGTGCCAGCAGTTTCCACGGTGGTTCTGGAAACACCATATATTTT.

The chain recombines TRBV7-6 with TRBJ1-1; D call uncertain. V lost 0 bases and J 2 bases, leaving 7 bases between the germline ends. The CDR3 length is 14 residues. Germline V gene sequence: CDR1 SGHVS, CDR2 FNYEAQ. CDR3: CASSLAKSNTEAFF. The CDR3, as DNA: TGTGCCAGCAGCTTAGCGAAGAGTAACACTGAAGCTTTCTTT.

The chain couples TRBV4-3 to TRBJ2-1; TRBD2 matches at 7 bases. This CDR3 is 16 amino acids long. Germline V gene sequence: CDR1 LGHNA, CDR2 YSLEER. V trimming: 0 bases; J trimming: 4 bases; junction bases outside the gene matches: 6. The CDR3 is CASSQEASGGYNEQFF. The CDR3 coding sequence is TGCGCCAGCAGCCAAGAAGCTAGCGGCGGGTACAATGAGCAGTTCTTC.

This clonotype was seen a few times. This chain connects TRBV29-1 to TRBJ2-3; D remains ambiguous. The germline V gene encodes CDR1 SQVTM and CDR2 ANQGSEA. This CDR3 contains 13 residues. V gave up 3 bases and J gave up 4 bases, with 11 bases separating them. CDR3 nucleotide sequence: TGCAGCGTTGACTGGCCTGGTGCAGATACGCAGTATTTT. Amino acid sequence: CSVDWPGADTQYF.

The genes are TRBV20-1 and TRBJ1-2; perhaps TRBD1 as D (5 bases). Trimming removed 6 bases from V and 0 bases from J, with 11 bases in between. Germline CDR1 DFQATT, CDR2 SNEGSKA (reference sequence). This CDR3 comprises 13 residues. The CDR3 sequence is CSALDRTNYGYTF. The CDR3 DNA reads as TGCAGTGCCCTAGACAGAACTAACTATGGCTACACCTTC.

V is TRBV20-1 and J is TRBJ2-5; a weak D match, TRBD2 (6 bases). Trimming removed 0 bases from V and 4 bases from J, with 15 bases in between. The CDR3 is 15 residues long. From germline, CDR1 is DFQATT and CDR2 SNEGSKA (reference sequence). The CDR3 nucleotides read TGCAGTGCTAGAGATCTGAGGCGGGGAGGAGAGACCCAGTACTTC. Protein: CSARDLRRGGETQYF.

This clonotype has just a few counts. This chain links TRBV14 with TRBJ2-1, with D possibly matching TRBD2 (6 bases). The CDR3 is 15 amino acids. Germline V gene lookup returns CDR1 SGHDN and CDR2 FVKESK. Trimming stripped 1 base from V and 12 bases from J, with 19 bases between. The CDR3 DNA sequence: TGTGCCAGCAGCCAAGTTTGGTTCGGGGGAGGTCGGCAGTTCTTC. Protein sequence: CASSQVWFGGGRQFF.

This clonotype has just a few counts. The chain links TRBV6-2 or TRBV6-3 to TRBJ2-5; D is perhaps TRBD2 (6 bases). Germline loops: CDR1 MNHEY, CDR2 SVGEGT. The CDR3 totals 13 residues. V lost 6 bases and J 7 bases, leaving 15 bases between the germline ends. The CDR3 DNA is TGTGCCAGCAGCTGGGCGGGACCAGGGACCCAGTACTTC. The encoded protein is CASSWAGPGTQYF.

The V and J genes are TRBV6-5 and TRBJ2-5; the D call may be TRBD1 or TRBD2 (5 bases each). The J call is in doubt because the DNA end fits TRBJ2-7 better. CDR1 and CDR2 (germline): MNHEY, SVGAGI. CDR3 length: 13 amino acids. In DNA form, the CDR3 reads TGTGCCAGCCGTGTTGCCGGGGCTTACGAGCAGTACTTC. It codes for CASRVAGAYEQYF.

The rearrangement links TRBV6-2 or TRBV6-3 to TRBJ2-7; 8 bases agree with TRBD1. The CDR3 runs 14 residues. The J segment lost 6 bases and the V segment lost 6 bases, leaving 10 bases of the junction unmatched. The germline gives CDR1 MNHEY, CDR2 SVGEGT. CDR3: CASRGVGQGGEQYF. The CDR3 DNA sequence: TGTGCCAGCAGGGGGGTTGGACAGGGCGGCGAGCAGTACTTC.